The 7 T cell receptor beta chains reported below all come from one sample, sequenced in a study of cytomegalovirus exposure and HLA in healthy donors. Use of 60 Vbeta and 13 Jbeta primers characterized the PCR. The repertoire was sequenced with immunoSEQ multiplex PCR; TCRdb's copy has only in-frame clones and lacks some. The data contain about 160,000 clones, 70% to 80% of them singletons. Sequenced material: PBMCs. These receptor sequences come from a man in his thirties or forties in good health and CMV-seropositive.

This rearrangement joins TRBV10-1 to TRBJ2-2, with a tentative D call TRBD1 (6 bases). This CDR3 is built from 18 residues. CDR1 is WNHNN, CDR2 SYGVQD, per germline (reference sequence). Trimming stripped 0 bases from V and 0 bases from J, with 14 bases between. CDR3 region: CASSESTWTATNTGELFF. In DNA form, the CDR3 reads TGCGCCAGCAGTGAGTCGACGTGGACAGCCACGAACACCGGGGAGCTGTTTTTT.

The chain joins TRBV30 to TRBJ2-7; the match to TRBD1 covers 10 bases. The CDR3 extends over 14 amino acids. With V trimmed by 3 bases and J by 4 bases, 6 bases remained unmatched. CDR1 is GTSNPN, CDR2 SVGIG, per germline (reference sequence). CDR3 coding DNA: TGTGCCTGGAGCTTGGACAGGGGGTTTTACGAGCAGTACTTC. Its translation: CAWSLDRGFYEQYF. The full variable domain, completed using reference TRBV30 and TRBJ2-7, is SQTIHQWPATLVQPVGSPLSLECTVEGTSNPNLYWYRQAAGRGLQLLFYSVGIGQISSEVPQNLSASRPQDRQFILSSKKLLLSDSGFYLCAWSLDRGFYEQYFGPGTRLTVT.

The gene calls are TRBV2 and TRBJ2-7, with D possibly matching TRBD1 (5 bases). The CDR3 consists of 17 residues. Per the germline V gene, CDR1 is SNHLY and CDR2 is FYNNEI. V was cut by 3 bases and J by 0 bases, with 18 bases left in between. CDR3 DNA: TGTGCCAGCAGTGATTTGTTAGGGGCCTCGGTCTCCTACGAGCAGTACTTC. Its protein is CASSDLLGASVSYEQYF.

The sample holds one count of this clone. The chain combines TRBV18 with TRBJ1-4, with D possibly TRBD1 on 6 matching bases. V dropped 3 bases and J dropped 3 bases, with 11 bases sitting between them. The CDR3 spans 15 residues. CDR1 is KGHSH, CDR2 LQKENI, per germline. The CDR3 bases are TGTGCCAGCTCACCCCAGGCAGGGGCTAATGAAAAACTGTTTTTT. This gives the protein CASSPQAGANEKLFF.

This chain connects TRBV7-6 to TRBJ2-2; 7 bases align to TRBD1. J was trimmed by 1 base and V by 5 bases; bases with no gene match: 4. CDR3 length: 15 amino acids. Germline-derived CDR1 and CDR2 are SGHVS and FNYEAQ. This CDR3 reads CASSQDRKNTGELFF. Written as DNA, the CDR3 is TGTGCCAGCAGCCAGGACAGGAAGAACACCGGGGAGCTGTTTTTT.

The chain links TRBV7-2 to TRBJ2-7; TRBD2 matches at 9 bases. This CDR3 comprises 14 residues. With 3 bases clipped from V and 7 bases from J, the junction kept 7 bases outside the gene matches. Germline V gene data show CDR1 as SGHTA and CDR2 as FQGNSA. Here the CDR3 reads CASSFAGGLWEQYF. The CDR3 region has the DNA TGTGCCAGCAGCTTCGCGGGGGGGCTGTGGGAGCAGTACTTC.

The chain links TRBV29-1 to TRBJ2-3; 13 bases align to TRBD2. V shed 5 bases and J 1 base; nucleotides not matched to a gene: 9. Germline V lookup: CDR1 SQVTM, CDR2 ANQGSEA. The CDR3 consists of 17 residues. The CDR3 DNA sequence: TGCAGCGTTCTGGGGGGACTAGCGGGGTGGGGCACAGATACGCAGTATTTT. It codes for CSVLGGLAGWGTDTQYF.